Below are 9 T cell receptor beta chains sequenced from a single sample in a study of Ad26.COV2.S vaccination and SARS-CoV-2 variants. Assay: immunoSEQ multiplex PCR; the TCRdb copy retains only in-frame clones and omits some. The repertoire consists of about 420,000 clones, with roughly 90% occurring once and the leading ten covering roughly 4%. Described treatment: roughly 19 received Ad26.COV2.S at low or high dose, single or two shots; roughly five received placebo; per-sample allocation not given. Day 63 following the first vaccine or placebo injection was when the samples were taken. The sequences come from peripheral blood, collected in a trial of Ad26.COV2.S vaccine versus placebo. The receptors originated from a person between 18 and 65 years old who received the Ad26.COV2.S COVID-19 vaccine or a placebo.

The V gene is TRBV10-3, the J gene TRBJ1-2, with TRBD1 matching 10 bases. The CDR3 spans 13 residues. The germline gives CDR1 ENHRY, CDR2 SYGVKD. V trimming: 10 bases; J trimming: 4 bases; junction bases outside the gene matches: 6. CDR3 loop: CARRQGASYGYTF. The CDR3 nucleotides are TGTGCCAGGCGACAGGGGGCAAGCTATGGCTACACCTTC.

The rearrangement links TRBV3-1 (or the pseudogene TRBV3-2) to TRBJ2-1, with D perhaps being TRBD1 or TRBD2 (7 bases each). The CDR3 has 19 amino acids. Per the germline V gene, CDR1 is LGHDT and CDR2 is YNNKEL (reference sequence). V dropped 1 base and J dropped 3 bases, with 22 bases sitting between them. The CDR3 DNA follows: TGTGCCAGCAGCCAAGTTACAGGGGCAAGCGGGGTTTTCTACAATGAGCAGTTCTTC. This encodes CASSQVTGASGVFYNEQFF.

The V call is TRBV19, the J call TRBJ2-5; D might be TRBD1 or TRBD2, each matching 5 bases. The CDR3 length is 14 residues. Deletions cut 5 bases from V and 4 bases from J, with 14 bases between. The germline V gene has CDR1 LNHDA and CDR2 SQIVND (reference sequence). The CDR3 loop reads CASSPMGTSETQYF. CDR3 in DNA: TGTGCCAGTAGTCCAATGGGGACCTCAGAGACCCAGTACTTC.

The gene calls are TRBV6-1 and TRBJ1-2; possible D gene TRBD1, 6 bases. Trimming took 0 bases from V and 5 from J, leaving 16 bases between them. Germline loops: CDR1 MNHNS, CDR2 SASEGT. CDR3 length: 16 amino acids. The CDR3 loop reads CASSEALGGAGYGYTF. The CDR3 coding sequence is TGTGCCAGCAGTGAAGCGTTGGGGGGCGCCGGGTATGGCTACACCTTC.

This clone was picked up one time. The chain couples TRBV5-6 to TRBJ1-3, with D possibly matching TRBD1 (5 bases). Looked up from germline, CDR1 is SGHDT and CDR2 is YYEEEE. The V end lost 0 bases, the J end lost 1 base, and 14 bases lay between the germline ends. The CDR3 extends over 17 amino acids. CDR3 nucleotides: TGTGCCAGCAGCTTGGCCTTTAGGGGAACTTCTGGAAACACCATATATTTT. Protein sequence: CASSLAFRGTSGNTIYF.

The chain couples TRBV3-1 (or the pseudogene TRBV3-2) to TRBJ2-2, with D hard to call. This CDR3 comprises 15 residues. The V end lost 4 bases, the J end lost 2 bases, and 11 bases lay between the germline ends. Germline CDR1 is LGHDT and CDR2 is YNNKEL (reference sequence). The CDR3 DNA reads as TGTGCCAGCAGCCCCCGAGACCATAACACCGGGGAGCTGTTTTTT. It codes for CASSPRDHNTGELFF.

This chain links TRBV19 with TRBJ2-1; D possibly corresponds to TRBD2 (5 bases). Trimming pared 5 bases from V and 9 bases from J, leaving 11 bases between. The V gene's germline CDR1 is LNHDA and CDR2 SQIVND (reference sequence). There are 12 residues in the CDR3. The CDR3 DNA sequence: TGTGCCAGTAGTTCCGGACTTTCTGAGCAGTTCTTC. It is translated as CASSSGLSEQFF. The full variable domain, with the rest looked up from reference TRBV19 and TRBJ2-1, is DGGITQSPKYLFRKEGQNVTLSCEQNLNHDAMYWYRQDPGQGLRLIYYSQIVNDFQKGDIAEGYSVSREKKESFPLTVTSAQKNPTAFYLCASSSGLSEQFFGPGTRLTVL.

The rearrangement joins TRBV6-6 to TRBJ1-4, with TRBD1 matching 7 bases. CDR3 length: 13 amino acids. Germline CDR1 reads MNHNY; CDR2 reads SVGAGI (reference sequence). Trimming took 10 bases from V and 5 from J; bases not matched to a gene: 7. Here the CDR3 reads CATTDRRNEKLFF. The CDR3 coding sequence is TGTGCCACCACGGACAGGCGAAATGAAAAACTGTTTTTT.

The chain employs TRBV11-2 and TRBJ1-5; D uncertain. The V gene lost 0 bases and the J gene lost 5 bases, with 5 bases spanning the gap. This CDR3 region has 13 residues. The V gene's germline CDR1 is SGHAT and CDR2 FQNNGV. The CDR3 DNA reads TGTGCCAGCAGCTTAGACATCTATCAGCCCCAGCATTTT. It translates to CASSLDIYQPQHF.